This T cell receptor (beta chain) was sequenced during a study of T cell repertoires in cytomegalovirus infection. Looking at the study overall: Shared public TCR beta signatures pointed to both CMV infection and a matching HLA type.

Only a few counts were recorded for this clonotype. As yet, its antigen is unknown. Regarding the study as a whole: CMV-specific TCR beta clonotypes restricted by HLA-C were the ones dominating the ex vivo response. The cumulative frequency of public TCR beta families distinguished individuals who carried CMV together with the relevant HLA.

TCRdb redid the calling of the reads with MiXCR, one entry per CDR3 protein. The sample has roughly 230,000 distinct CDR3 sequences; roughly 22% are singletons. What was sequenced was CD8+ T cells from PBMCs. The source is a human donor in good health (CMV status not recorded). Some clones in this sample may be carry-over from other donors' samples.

The CDR3 loop reads CSARIDNFLAGAYTDTQYF. The DNA for the CDR3 is TGCAGTGCTAGAATCGATAACTTTCTAGCGGGGGCCTACACAGATACGCAGTATTTT. V is TRBV20-1 and J is TRBJ2-3, with 10 bases lining up with TRBD2. The V and J ends lost 2 bases and 2 bases, in that order; junction bases with no gene match: 16. The CDR3 extends over 19 amino acids. Germline V gene sequence: CDR1 DFQATT, CDR2 SNEGSKA (reference sequence).